The sequence of this T cell receptor beta chain was determined in a study of human T cells and chemical hapten exposure. General study results and limits: TCRs above 1 in 1000 frequency stayed constant with DPC sensitization.

This clonotype was detected ten times or more. The antigen is not known. As for time point: pre-sensitization, week 0. As to treatment: therapeutic diphenylcyclopropenone sensitization with weekly scalp DPC. TCRdb independently ran MiXCR on the RACE reads; one entry per CDR3 protein. The sample consists of approximately 38,000 distinct CDR3 sequences, over 9.5% of them appearing once. The sequencing here drew on whole blood, taken in connection with sensitization to the hapten diphenylcyclopropenone (DPC). The receptor was isolated from a man aged 25-40 years with alopecia areata. Some clones in this sample may be carry-over from other donors' samples.

CDR3 residues: CASSRFRGPGANVLTF. The CDR3 DNA reads as TGTGCCAGCAGTCGATTTAGGGGGCCCGGGGCCAACGTCCTGACTTTC. The chain recombines TRBV7-6 with TRBJ2-6; 7 bases agree with TRBD1. V was clipped by 6 bases and J by 4 bases; unmatched bases: 9. The CDR3 length is 16 residues. Germline V gene lookup returns CDR1 SGHVS and CDR2 FNYEAQ.